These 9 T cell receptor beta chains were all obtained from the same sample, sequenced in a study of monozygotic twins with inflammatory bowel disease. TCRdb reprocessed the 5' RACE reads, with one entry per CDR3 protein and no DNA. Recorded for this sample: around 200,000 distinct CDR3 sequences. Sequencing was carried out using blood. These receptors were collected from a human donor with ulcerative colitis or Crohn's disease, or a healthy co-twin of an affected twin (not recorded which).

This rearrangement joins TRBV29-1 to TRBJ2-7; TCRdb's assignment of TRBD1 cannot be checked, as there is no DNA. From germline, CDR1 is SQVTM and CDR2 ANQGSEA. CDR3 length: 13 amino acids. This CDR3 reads CSVRPGTGFEQYF.

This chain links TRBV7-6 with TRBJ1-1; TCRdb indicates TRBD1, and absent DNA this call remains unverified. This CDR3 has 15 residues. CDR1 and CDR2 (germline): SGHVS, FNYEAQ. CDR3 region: CASSSQEALNTEAFF.

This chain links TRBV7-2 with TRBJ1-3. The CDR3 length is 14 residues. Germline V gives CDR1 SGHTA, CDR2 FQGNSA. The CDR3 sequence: CASSPALSGNTIYF.

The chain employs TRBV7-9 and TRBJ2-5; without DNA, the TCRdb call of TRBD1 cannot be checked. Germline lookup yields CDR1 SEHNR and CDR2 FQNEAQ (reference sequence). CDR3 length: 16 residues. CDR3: CASSWSRDSVRETQYF. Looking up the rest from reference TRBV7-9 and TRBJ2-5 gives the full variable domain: DTGVSQNPRHKITKRGQNVTFRCDPISEHNRLYWYRQTLGQGPEFLTYFQNEAQLEKSRLLSDRFSAERPKGSFSTLEIQRTEQGDSAMYLCASSWSRDSVRETQYFGPGTRLLVL.

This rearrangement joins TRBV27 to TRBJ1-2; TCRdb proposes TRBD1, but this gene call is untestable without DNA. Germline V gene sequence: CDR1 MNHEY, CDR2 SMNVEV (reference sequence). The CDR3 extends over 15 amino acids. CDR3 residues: CASSRAVGDIYGYTF.

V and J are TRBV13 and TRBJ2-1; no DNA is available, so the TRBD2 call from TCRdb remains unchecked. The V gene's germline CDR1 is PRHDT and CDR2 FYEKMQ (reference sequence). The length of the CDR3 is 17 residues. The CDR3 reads CASSDPRGLAGENEQFF.

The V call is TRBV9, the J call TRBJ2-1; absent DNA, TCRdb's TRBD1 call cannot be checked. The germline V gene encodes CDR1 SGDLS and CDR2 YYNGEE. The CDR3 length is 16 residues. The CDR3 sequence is CASSPRGLSSYNEQFF.

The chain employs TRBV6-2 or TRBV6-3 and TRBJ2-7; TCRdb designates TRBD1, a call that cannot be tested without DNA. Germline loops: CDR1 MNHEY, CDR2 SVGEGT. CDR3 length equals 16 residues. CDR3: CASSYRRDRPADEQYF.

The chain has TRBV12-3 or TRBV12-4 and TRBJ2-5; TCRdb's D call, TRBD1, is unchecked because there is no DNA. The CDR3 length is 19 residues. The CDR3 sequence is CASSSSSLGGRRSEETQYF.